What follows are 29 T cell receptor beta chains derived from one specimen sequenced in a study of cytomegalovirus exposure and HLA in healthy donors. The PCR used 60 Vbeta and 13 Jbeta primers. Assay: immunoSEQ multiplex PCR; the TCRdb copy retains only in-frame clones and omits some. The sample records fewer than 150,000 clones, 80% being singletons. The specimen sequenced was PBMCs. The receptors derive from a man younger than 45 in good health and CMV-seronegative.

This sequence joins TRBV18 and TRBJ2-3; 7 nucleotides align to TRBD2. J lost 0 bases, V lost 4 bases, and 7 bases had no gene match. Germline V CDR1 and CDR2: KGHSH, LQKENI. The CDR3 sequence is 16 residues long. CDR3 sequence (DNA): TGTGCCAGCTCACGACCGCGGGAGTTTAGCACAGATACGCAGTATTTT. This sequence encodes CASSRPREFSTDTQYF.

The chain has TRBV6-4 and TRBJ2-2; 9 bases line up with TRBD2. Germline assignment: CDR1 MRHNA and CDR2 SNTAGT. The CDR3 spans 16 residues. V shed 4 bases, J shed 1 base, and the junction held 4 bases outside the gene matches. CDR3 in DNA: TGTGCCAGCAGTGTAGGACTAGCGTTGAACACCGGGGAGCTGTTTTTT. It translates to CASSVGLALNTGELFF.

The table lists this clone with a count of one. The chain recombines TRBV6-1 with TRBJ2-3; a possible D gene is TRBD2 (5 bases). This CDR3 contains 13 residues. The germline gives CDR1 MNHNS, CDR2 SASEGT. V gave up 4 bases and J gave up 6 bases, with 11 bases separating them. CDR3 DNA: TGTGCCAGCAGTGGGGCATGGAGGGATACGCAGTATTTT. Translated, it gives CASSGAWRDTQYF.

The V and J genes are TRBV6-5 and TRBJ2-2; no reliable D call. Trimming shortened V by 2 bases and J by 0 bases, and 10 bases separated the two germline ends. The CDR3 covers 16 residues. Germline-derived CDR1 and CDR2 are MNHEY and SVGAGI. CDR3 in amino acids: CASSYIRVANTGELFF. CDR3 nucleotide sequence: TGTGCCAGCAGTTACATACGGGTCGCGAACACCGGGGAGCTGTTTTTT.

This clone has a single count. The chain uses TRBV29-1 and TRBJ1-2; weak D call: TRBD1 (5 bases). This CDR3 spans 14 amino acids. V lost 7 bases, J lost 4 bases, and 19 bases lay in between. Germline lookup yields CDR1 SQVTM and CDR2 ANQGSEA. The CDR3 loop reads CSGEMAGLGYGYTF. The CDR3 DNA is TGCAGCGGGGAAATGGCGGGGCTTGGCTATGGCTACACCTTC.

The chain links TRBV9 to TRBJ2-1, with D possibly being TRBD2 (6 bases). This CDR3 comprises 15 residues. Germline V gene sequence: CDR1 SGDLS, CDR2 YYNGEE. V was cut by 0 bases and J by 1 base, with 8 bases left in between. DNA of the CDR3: TGTGCCAGCAGCGTAGGGGCGGGGTCCTACAATGAGCAGTTCTTC. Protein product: CASSVGAGSYNEQFF.

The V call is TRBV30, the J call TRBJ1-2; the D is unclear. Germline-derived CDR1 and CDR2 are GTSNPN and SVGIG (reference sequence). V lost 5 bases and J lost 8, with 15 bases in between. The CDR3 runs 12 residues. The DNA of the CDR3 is TGTGCCTGGGCCGAAGGAGGGAAGGGCTACACCTTC. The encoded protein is CAWAEGGKGYTF.

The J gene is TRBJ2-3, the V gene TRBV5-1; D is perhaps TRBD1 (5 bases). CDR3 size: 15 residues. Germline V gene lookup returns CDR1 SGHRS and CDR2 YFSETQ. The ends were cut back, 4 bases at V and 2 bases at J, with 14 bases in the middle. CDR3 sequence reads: CASSPQTANTDTQYF. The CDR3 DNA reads TGCGCCAGCAGCCCGCAGACAGCTAACACAGATACGCAGTATTTT.

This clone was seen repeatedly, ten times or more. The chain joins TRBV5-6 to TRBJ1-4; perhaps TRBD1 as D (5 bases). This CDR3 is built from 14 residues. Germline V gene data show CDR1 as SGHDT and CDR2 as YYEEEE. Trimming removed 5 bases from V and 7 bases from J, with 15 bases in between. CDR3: CASSIQAGREKLFF. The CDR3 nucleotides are TGTGCCAGCAGTATACAGGCCGGACGTGAAAAACTGTTTTTT.

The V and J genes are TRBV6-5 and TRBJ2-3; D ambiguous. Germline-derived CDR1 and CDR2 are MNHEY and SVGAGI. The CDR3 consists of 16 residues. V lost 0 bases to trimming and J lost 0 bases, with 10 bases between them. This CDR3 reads CASSYSVAGSTDTQYF. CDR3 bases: TGTGCCAGCAGTTACTCGGTTGCAGGTAGCACAGATACGCAGTATTTT.

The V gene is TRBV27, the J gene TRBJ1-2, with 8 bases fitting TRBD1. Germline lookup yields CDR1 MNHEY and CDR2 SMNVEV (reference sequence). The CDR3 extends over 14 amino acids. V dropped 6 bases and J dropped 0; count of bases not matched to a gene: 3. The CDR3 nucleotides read TGTGCCAGCAGCCAGGACAGGGCTAACTATGGCTACACCTTC. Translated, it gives CASSQDRANYGYTF.

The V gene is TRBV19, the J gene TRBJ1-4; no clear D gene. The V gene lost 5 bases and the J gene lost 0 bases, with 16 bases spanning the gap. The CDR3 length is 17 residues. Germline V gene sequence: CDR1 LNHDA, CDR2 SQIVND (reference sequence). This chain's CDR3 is CASSGLSKFATNEKLFF. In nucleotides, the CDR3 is TGTGCCAGTAGTGGACTCTCTAAGTTCGCAACTAATGAAAAACTGTTTTTT.

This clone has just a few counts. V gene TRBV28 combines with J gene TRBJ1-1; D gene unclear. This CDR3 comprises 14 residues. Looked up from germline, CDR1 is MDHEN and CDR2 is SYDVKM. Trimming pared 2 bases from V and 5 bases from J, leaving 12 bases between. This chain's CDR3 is CASSLAIYGTEAFF. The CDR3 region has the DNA TGTGCCAGCAGTTTAGCGATCTACGGGACTGAAGCTTTCTTT.

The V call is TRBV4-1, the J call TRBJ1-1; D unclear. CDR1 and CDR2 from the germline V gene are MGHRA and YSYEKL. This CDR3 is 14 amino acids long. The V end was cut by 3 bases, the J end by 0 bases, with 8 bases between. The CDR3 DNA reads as TGCGCCAGCAGCCAGCCCCGGGTGAACACTGAAGCTTTCTTT. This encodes CASSQPRVNTEAFF.

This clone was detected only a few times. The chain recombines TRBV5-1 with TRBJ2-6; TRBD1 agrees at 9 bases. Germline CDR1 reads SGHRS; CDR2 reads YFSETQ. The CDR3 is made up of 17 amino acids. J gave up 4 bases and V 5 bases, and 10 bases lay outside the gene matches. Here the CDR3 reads CASRTGTGRAGANVLTF. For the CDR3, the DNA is TGCGCCAGCAGGACCGGGACAGGGAGGGCCGGGGCCAACGTCCTGACTTTC.

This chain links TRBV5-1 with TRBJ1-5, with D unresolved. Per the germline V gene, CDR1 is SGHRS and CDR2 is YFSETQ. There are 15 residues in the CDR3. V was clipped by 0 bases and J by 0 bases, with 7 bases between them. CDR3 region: CASSLDATSNQPQHF. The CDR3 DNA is TGCGCCAGCAGCTTGGACGCTACTAGCAATCAGCCCCAGCATTTT.

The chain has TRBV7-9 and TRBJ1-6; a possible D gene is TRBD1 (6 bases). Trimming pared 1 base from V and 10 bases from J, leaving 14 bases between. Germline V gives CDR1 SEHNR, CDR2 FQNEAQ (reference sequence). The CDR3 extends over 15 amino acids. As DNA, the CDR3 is TGTGCCAGCAGCTTAGGGGCGGGGGGCGGATCACCCCTCCACTTT. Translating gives CASSLGAGGGSPLHF. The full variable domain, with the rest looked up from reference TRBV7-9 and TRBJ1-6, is DTGVSQNPRHKITKRGQNVTFRCDPISEHNRLYWYRQTLGQGPEFLTYFQNEAQLEKSRLLSDRFSAERPKGSFSTLEIQRTEQGDSAMYLCASSLGAGGGSPLHFGNGTRLTVT.

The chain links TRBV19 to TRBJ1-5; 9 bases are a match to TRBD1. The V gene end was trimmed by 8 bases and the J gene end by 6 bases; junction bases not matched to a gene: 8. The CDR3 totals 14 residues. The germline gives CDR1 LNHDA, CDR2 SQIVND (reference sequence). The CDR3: CASDGQGQAQPQHF. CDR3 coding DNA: TGTGCCAGTGATGGACAGGGGCAAGCTCAGCCCCAGCATTTT.

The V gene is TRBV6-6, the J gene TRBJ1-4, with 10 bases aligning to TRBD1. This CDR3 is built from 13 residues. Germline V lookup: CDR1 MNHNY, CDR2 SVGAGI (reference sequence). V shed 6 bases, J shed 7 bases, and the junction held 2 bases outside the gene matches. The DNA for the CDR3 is TGTGCCAGCAGAGGACAGGGGGTTGAAAAACTGTTTTTT. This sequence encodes CASRGQGVEKLFF.

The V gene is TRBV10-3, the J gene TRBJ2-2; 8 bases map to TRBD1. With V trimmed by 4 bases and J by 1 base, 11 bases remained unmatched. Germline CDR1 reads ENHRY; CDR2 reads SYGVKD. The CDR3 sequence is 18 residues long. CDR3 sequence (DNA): TGTGCCATCAGTGCCCTACTAAGGACAGGGCGGAACACCGGGGAGCTGTTTTTT. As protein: CAISALLRTGRNTGELFF.

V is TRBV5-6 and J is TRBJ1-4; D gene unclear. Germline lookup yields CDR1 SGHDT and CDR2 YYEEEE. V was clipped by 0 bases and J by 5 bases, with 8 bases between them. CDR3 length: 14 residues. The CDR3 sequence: CASSLGVRNEKLFF. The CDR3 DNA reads TGTGCCAGCAGCTTGGGCGTACGCAATGAAAAACTGTTTTTT.

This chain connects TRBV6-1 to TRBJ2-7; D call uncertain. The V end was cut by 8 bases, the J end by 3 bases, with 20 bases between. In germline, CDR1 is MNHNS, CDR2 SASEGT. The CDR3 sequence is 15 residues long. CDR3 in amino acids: CASGQYSGSGYEQYF. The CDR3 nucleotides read TGTGCCAGCGGCCAGTATAGTGGTTCGGGCTACGAGCAGTACTTC.

Here the CDR3 reads CASSLGQVSYEQYF. CDR3 in DNA: TGTGCCAGCAGTCTGGGACAGGTCTCCTACGAGCAGTACTTC. The J gene is TRBJ2-7, the V gene TRBV13; 8 bases match TRBD1. The CDR3 runs to 14 residues. Germline assignment: CDR1 PRHDT and CDR2 FYEKMQ (reference sequence). With V trimmed by 6 bases and J by 0 bases, 4 bases remained unmatched.

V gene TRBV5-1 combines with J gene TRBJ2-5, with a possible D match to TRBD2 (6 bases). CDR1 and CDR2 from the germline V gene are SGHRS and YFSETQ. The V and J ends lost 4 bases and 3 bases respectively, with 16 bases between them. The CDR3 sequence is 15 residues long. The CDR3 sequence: CASSPGLRKEETQYF. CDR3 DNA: TGCGCCAGCAGCCCGGGACTCCGGAAGGAAGAGACCCAGTACTTC.

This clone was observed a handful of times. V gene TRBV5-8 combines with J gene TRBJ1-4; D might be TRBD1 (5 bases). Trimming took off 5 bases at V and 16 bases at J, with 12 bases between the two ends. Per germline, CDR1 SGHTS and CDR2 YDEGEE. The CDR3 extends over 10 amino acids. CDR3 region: CASSGNRPFF. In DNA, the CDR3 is TGTGCCAGCAGTGGTAACAGGCCGTTTTTT.

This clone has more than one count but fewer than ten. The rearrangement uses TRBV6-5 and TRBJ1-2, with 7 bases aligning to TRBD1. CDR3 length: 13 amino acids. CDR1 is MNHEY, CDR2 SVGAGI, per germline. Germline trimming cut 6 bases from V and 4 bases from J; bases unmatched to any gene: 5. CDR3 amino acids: CASSRDRVYGYTF. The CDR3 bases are TGTGCCAGCAGCCGAGACAGGGTCTATGGCTACACCTTC.

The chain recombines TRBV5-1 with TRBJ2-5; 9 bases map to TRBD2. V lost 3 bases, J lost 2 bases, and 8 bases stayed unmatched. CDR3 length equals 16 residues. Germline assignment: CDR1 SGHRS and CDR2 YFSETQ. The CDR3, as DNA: TGCGCCAGCAGCTCGGGTAGCGGGGGTCGTCAAGAGACCCAGTACTTC. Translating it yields CASSSGSGGRQETQYF.

Here the CDR3 reads CASSLGPGLAGGSSYNEQFF. The CDR3 coding sequence is TGTGCCAGCAGCCTGGGTCCGGGACTAGCGGGAGGGAGCTCCTACAATGAGCAGTTCTTC. The chain recombines TRBV7-7 with TRBJ2-1, with TRBD2 matching over 16 bases. CDR3 length: 20 amino acids. The germline V gene has CDR1 SSHAT and CDR2 FNYEAQ (reference sequence). V dropped 5 bases and J dropped 0; count of bases not matched to a gene: 10.

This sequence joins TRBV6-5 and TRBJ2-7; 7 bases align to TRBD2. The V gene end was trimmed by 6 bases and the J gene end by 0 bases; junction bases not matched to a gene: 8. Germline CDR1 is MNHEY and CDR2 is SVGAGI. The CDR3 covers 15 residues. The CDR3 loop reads CASRDTSAISYEQYF. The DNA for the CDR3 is TGTGCCAGCAGAGACACTAGCGCCATCTCCTACGAGCAGTACTTC.